Shown below are 15 T cell receptor beta chains from a single sample sequenced in a study of T cells in lung cancer brain metastases. The repertoire was sequenced with immunoSEQ multiplex PCR; TCRdb's copy has only in-frame clones and lacks some. The repertoire holds approximately 2,500 clones, with approximately 91% as singletons. Sample: tumor tissue from the primary lung tumor. The receptors stem from a woman aged 50 to 60 with non-small cell lung cancer.

This chain connects TRBV7-2 to TRBJ1-5; TRBD1 aligns across 8 bases. Germline V gene lookup returns CDR1 SGHTA and CDR2 FQGNSA. V trimming: 4 bases; J trimming: 7 bases; junction bases outside the gene matches: 9. The CDR3 is made up of 15 amino acids. The CDR3 region has the DNA TGTGCCAGCAGCTCGAAGACAGGGGACGGACAGCCCCAGCATTTT. Residues: CASSSKTGDGQPQHF.

The chain combines TRBV28 with TRBJ1-5; D is uncertain. Germline assignment: CDR1 MDHEN and CDR2 SYDVKM. Trimming took 6 bases from V and 1 from J, leaving 4 bases between them. This CDR3 contains 12 residues. In nucleotides, the CDR3 is TGTGCCAGCAGGTCGAGCAATCAGCCCCAGCATTTT. Translating it yields CASRSSNQPQHF.

The genes are TRBV11-3 and TRBJ2-5; 9 nucleotides line up with TRBD2. Germline V gives CDR1 SGHNT, CDR2 YENEEA. The V gene end was trimmed by 5 bases and the J gene end by 5 bases; junction bases not matched to a gene: 9. This CDR3 region has 15 residues. The CDR3 DNA reads as TGTGCCAGCAGCCCTTCTAGCGGGGAGTATGAGACCCAGTACTTC. Amino acids: CASSPSSGEYETQYF.

This chain joins TRBV5-4 and TRBJ2-1, with 8 bases matching TRBD2. The CDR3 sequence is 16 residues long. The trim removed 6 bases at V and 3 bases at J, leaving 11 bases unmatched. Germline values: CDR1 SGHNT, CDR2 YYREEE (reference sequence). The CDR3 region has the DNA TGTGCCAGCAATCCTCAGTCGGCGGGGGGCTACAATGAGCAGTTCTTC. Translating it yields CASNPQSAGGYNEQFF.

The chain combines TRBV5-1 with TRBJ1-3; 8 bases line up with TRBD1. Germline CDR1 SGHRS, CDR2 YFSETQ. This CDR3 comprises 13 residues. J lost 8 bases, V lost 2 bases, and 3 bases had no gene match. CDR3 DNA sequence: TGCGCCAGCAGCTTCCAGGGGGCACACACCATATATTTT. It codes for CASSFQGAHTIYF.

The V and J genes are TRBV7-2 and TRBJ1-5; possibly TRBD1 for D (6 bases). The CDR3 loop spans 13 amino acids. Germline-derived CDR1 and CDR2 are SGHTA and FQGNSA. V shed 2 bases and J shed 7 bases, with 9 bases lying between them. CDR3 nucleotide sequence: TGTGCCAGCAGCTTATTGGGGACACAGCCCCAGCATTTT. Translation gives CASSLLGTQPQHF.

This clone turned up a few times. V is TRBV2 and J is TRBJ2-7, with a tentative D call TRBD1 (6 bases). CDR3 length: 15 residues. Germline CDR1 is SNHLY and CDR2 is FYNNEI. V lost 7 bases and J 1 base, leaving 17 bases between the germline ends. DNA of the CDR3: TGTGCCAGCAAACCCGACAGGCCACCTTCCTACGAGCAGTACTTC. Its translation is CASKPDRPPSYEQYF.

This chain uses TRBV5-1 with TRBJ2-1, with 8 bases that match TRBD2. This CDR3 has 15 residues. Per germline, CDR1 SGHRS and CDR2 YFSETQ. V was pared by 4 bases and J by 2 bases, with 5 bases of the junction left unmatched. The CDR3 nucleotides read TGCGCCAGCAGCCGCACTAGCGGAGCCTACAATGAGCAGTTCTTC. Its protein product is CASSRTSGAYNEQFF.

The chain combines TRBV6-1 with TRBJ1-5, with 7 bases fitting TRBD1. CDR3 length equals 15 residues. Germline CDR1 MNHNS, CDR2 SASEGT. V shed 6 bases, J shed 0 bases, and the junction held 5 bases outside the gene matches. The DNA for the CDR3 is TGTGCCAGCAGGACGGACAGGAGTAGCAATCAGCCCCAGCATTTT. Translation: CASRTDRSSNQPQHF.

This chain links TRBV18 with TRBJ2-5; the match to TRBD1 covers 7 bases. The DNA end favors TRBJ2-7, so the J call may be wrong. The CDR3 consists of 16 residues. Germline assignment: CDR1 KGHSH and CDR2 LQKENI. The CDR3 nucleotides are TGTGCCAGCTCACCCTTGGTCGGACAGGAAACGTACGAGCAGTACTTC. This codes for CASSPLVGQETYEQYF.

The chain links TRBV10-3 to TRBJ2-3; D is tentatively TRBD1 or TRBD2 (5 bases each). In germline, CDR1 is ENHRY, CDR2 SYGVKD. With 6 bases removed from V and 2 bases from J, the gap between germline ends came to 12 bases. This CDR3 contains 14 residues. The CDR3 sequence: CAIRGLRDTDTQYF. DNA for the CDR3: TGTGCCATCAGGGGGCTCCGGGACACAGATACGCAGTATTTT.

V and J are TRBV25-1 and TRBJ1-1; TRBD1 agrees at 8 bases. The V and J ends lost 3 bases and 7 bases, in that order; junction bases with no gene match: 7. Germline CDR1 MGHDK, CDR2 SYGVNS. The CDR3 runs 14 residues. As DNA, the CDR3 is TGTGCCAGCAGTGATCCACAGGGGGAAGGTGAAGCTTTCTTT. Protein: CASSDPQGEGEAFF.

This sequence joins TRBV7-6 and TRBJ2-7, with D perhaps being TRBD1 or TRBD2 (6 bases each). This CDR3 is built from 15 residues. The germline CDR1 and CDR2 sequences are SGHVS and FNYEAQ. Trimming removed 0 bases at V and 4 bases at J, with 13 bases between. This CDR3 reads CASSLAPGAGYEQYF. CDR3 nucleotide sequence: TGTGCCAGCAGCTTAGCGCCGGGGGCTGGATACGAGCAGTACTTC.

This chain joins TRBV5-8 and TRBJ1-6; D remains ambiguous. CDR1 SGHTS and CDR2 YDEGEE come from the germline V gene. The CDR3 extends over 15 amino acids. V lost 4 bases to trimming and J lost 10 bases, with 18 bases between them. CDR3 nucleotide sequence: TGTGCCAGCAGCCCGGTTACGGCATATAGCTCACCCCTCCACTTT. Its protein product is CASSPVTAYSSPLHF.

This sequence joins TRBV19 and TRBJ1-1; D is uncertain. Germline V gene lookup returns CDR1 LNHDA and CDR2 SQIVND (reference sequence). Trimming pared 3 bases from V and 0 bases from J, leaving 8 bases between. The length of the CDR3 is 14 residues. CDR3 nucleotide sequence: TGTGCCAGTAGTATCCTCTCCTTGAACACTGAAGCTTTCTTT. Translation gives CASSILSLNTEAFF.